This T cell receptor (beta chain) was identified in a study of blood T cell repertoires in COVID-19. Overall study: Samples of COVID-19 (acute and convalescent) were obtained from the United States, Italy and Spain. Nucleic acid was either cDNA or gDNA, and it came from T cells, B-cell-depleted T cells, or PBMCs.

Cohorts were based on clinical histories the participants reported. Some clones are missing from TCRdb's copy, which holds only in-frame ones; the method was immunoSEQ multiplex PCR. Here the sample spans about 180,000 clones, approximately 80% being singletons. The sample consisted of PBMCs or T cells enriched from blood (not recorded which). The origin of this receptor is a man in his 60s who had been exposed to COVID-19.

In DNA, the CDR3 is TGCGCCAGCAGCTCCGGACAGGCTAACTATGGCTACACCTTC. It codes for CASSSGQANYGYTF. The chain employs TRBV5-1 and TRBJ1-2, with 7 nucleotides matching TRBD1. There are 14 residues in the CDR3. V lost 3 bases to trimming and J lost 0 bases; unmatched junction nucleotides: 2. Per the germline V gene, CDR1 is SGHRS and CDR2 is YFSETQ. The complete variable domain, with remaining parts taken from reference TRBV5-1 and TRBJ1-2, reads KAGVTQTPRYLIKTRGQQVTLSCSPISGHRSVSWYQQTPGQGLQFLFEYFSETQRNKGNFPGRFSGRQFSNSRSEMNVSTLELGDSALYLCASSSGQANYGYTFGSGTRLTVV.